This T cell receptor (beta chain) was recovered during a study of blood T cell repertoires in COVID-19. On the study more broadly: In each case, the material was cDNA or gDNA derived from T cells, B-cell-depleted T cells, or PBMCs.

Sequencing was performed with immunoSEQ multiplex PCR; in TCRdb, only in-frame clones are kept and a portion is missing. Counted here are under 300,000 clones, more than 80% occurring once; the ten biggest clones make up less than 3%. There are 15 residues in the CDR3. The V gene's germline CDR1 is SGHNT and CDR2 YYREEE (reference sequence). V was shortened by 2 bases and J by 9 bases, with 18 bases between the two germline ends. The sequenced sample consisted of peripheral blood. The TCR was taken from a woman aged 30 to 39 with active or convalescent COVID-19. V gene TRBV5-4 combines with J gene TRBJ2-1; TRBD1 is a possible D gene (7 bases). The CDR3, as DNA: TGTGCCAGCAGCTTAAAACGGCAGGGGGGTGTTGAGCAGTTCTTC. Its protein is CASSLKRQGGVEQFF.